This T cell receptor (beta chain) was sequenced in a study of stem cell transplantation in POMP-related autoinflammatory disease. Study-wide findings and caveats: PRAID patients trended toward lower TRB diversity and higher clonality in all analyzed T-cell subsets.

Trimming removed 1 base from V and 0 bases from J; junction bases left unmatched: 3. There are 18 residues in the CDR3. Germline V lookup: CDR1 ENHRY, CDR2 SYGVKD. As to this clone: Its target is unknown.

TCRdb's copy holds only in-frame clones and misses some; the assay was immunoSEQ multiplex PCR. The data hold some 70,000 clones, with approximately 90% observed a single time. The sequence was obtained from a human patient with POMP-related autoinflammation and immune dysregulation (PRAID). A subset of T cells may come from the graft donor. V usage is TRBV10-3 and J usage is TRBJ2-2, with 12 positions matching TRBD1. This sample comprised CD4+ T cells from PBMCs, obtained after stem cell transplantation. DNA for the CDR3: TGTGCCATCAGTGAGTGGGGGACAGGGGGCGCGAACACCGGGGAGCTGTTTTTT. Encoded protein: CAISEWGTGGANTGELFF.